Below are 24 T cell receptor beta chains sequenced from a single sample in a study of identifying expanded T cells in peripheral blood. Repertoires were generated with immunoSEQ multiplex PCR, while TCRdb's copy carries only in-frame clones and drops some. The sample gives roughly 81,000 clones, 84% of which show up once; roughly 21% is in the top ten. The source material was blood. The receptors here all came from a person aged 18 to 69 in good health.

The CDR3 nucleotides are TGTGCCAGCAGTGTAGGGGGAACGGAGAAGACCCAGTACTTC. Translating gives CASSVGGTEKTQYF. The V call is TRBV6-1, the J call TRBJ2-5; D is possibly TRBD1 (6 bases). Trimming left V 4 bases short and J 6 bases short, with 15 bases between. Germline loops: CDR1 MNHNS, CDR2 SASEGT. The CDR3 contains 14 residues.

This chain links TRBV7-2 with TRBJ2-7; D unclear. The CDR3 contains 14 residues. Germline values: CDR1 SGHTA, CDR2 FQGNSA. V was clipped by 5 bases and J by 3 bases, with 14 bases between them. CDR3 nucleotide sequence: TGTGCCAGCAGCATTCGGACCGATATCTACGAGCAGTACTTC. Its protein product is CASSIRTDIYEQYF.

This chain uses TRBV5-6 with TRBJ2-1; D may be TRBD2 (5 bases). This CDR3 contains 15 residues. V lost 1 base, J lost 5 bases, and 13 bases lay in between. The germline V gene has CDR1 SGHDT and CDR2 YYEEEE. In DNA form, the CDR3 reads TGTGCCAGCAGCTTGTACCGGGAAATCAACAATGAGCAGTTCTTC. The encoded protein is CASSLYREINNEQFF.

The chain employs TRBV4-2 and TRBJ2-7, with D hard to call. V was shortened by 0 bases and J by 2 bases, with 14 bases between the two germline ends. This CDR3 spans 16 amino acids. Germline values: CDR1 LGHNA, CDR2 YNFKEQ. The CDR3 DNA reads as TGTGCCAGCAGCCAAGAAGAGTTAGGGTTACCCTACGAGCAGTACTTC. The encoded protein is CASSQEELGLPYEQYF.

CDR3: CASSLVVRETQYF. CDR3 in DNA: TGTGCCAGCAGCTTAGTGGTTAGAGAGACCCAGTACTTC. The V call is TRBV7-9, the J call TRBJ2-5, with no clear D. The CDR3 runs to 13 residues. CDR1 SEHNR and CDR2 FQNEAQ come from the germline V gene (reference sequence). Trimming left V 1 base short and J 4 bases short, with 7 bases between.

The chain combines TRBV2 with TRBJ1-6; 12 bases match TRBD1. Germline lookup yields CDR1 SNHLY and CDR2 FYNNEI. Unmatched junction bases numbered 3, after V lost 2 bases and J lost 10 bases. The CDR3 is 15 residues long. In DNA, the CDR3 is TGTGCCAGCAGTGAATTGGGACAGGGGGCCTCACCCCTCCACTTT. Its translation is CASSELGQGASPLHF.

This sequence joins TRBV19 and TRBJ2-2; D may be TRBD1 (5 bases). CDR1 is LNHDA and CDR2 is SQIVND in the germline V gene (reference sequence). This CDR3 comprises 13 residues. V was pared by 8 bases and J by 3 bases, with 10 bases between. This CDR3 reads CASGRVDTGELFF. The CDR3 region has the DNA TGTGCCAGTGGCAGGGTGGACACCGGGGAGCTGTTTTTT.

The chain employs TRBV20-1 and TRBJ2-5; the D is unclear. V lost 7 bases to trimming and J lost 1 base, with 4 bases between them. The V gene's germline CDR1 is DFQATT and CDR2 SNEGSKA (reference sequence). The CDR3 has 10 amino acids. The chain's CDR3 is CSVIQETQYF. The CDR3, as DNA: TGCAGTGTTATCCAAGAGACCCAGTACTTC.

The rearrangement uses TRBV7-3 and TRBJ2-1, with 12 bases that match TRBD2. The J segment lost 4 bases and the V segment lost 5 bases, leaving 6 bases of the junction unmatched. The V gene's germline CDR1 is SGHTA and CDR2 FQGTGA. The CDR3 totals 16 residues. CDR3 DNA: TGTGCCAGCAGCCCAGGGACTAGCGGGTTTTACAATGAGCAGTTCTTC. The encoded protein is CASSPGTSGFYNEQFF.

The V and J genes are TRBV27 and TRBJ2-7; 8 nucleotides agree with TRBD2. This CDR3 contains 15 residues. Germline V gene data show CDR1 as MNHEY and CDR2 as SMNVEV (reference sequence). The V segment lost 5 bases and the J segment 4 bases; nucleotides outside the gene matches: 10. Here the CDR3 DNA reads TGTGCCAGCAGTATAGGGACCGGACTAGCTTACGAGCAGTACTTC. Translating it yields CASSIGTGLAYEQYF.

The chain uses TRBV7-2 and TRBJ2-2; either TRBD1 or TRBD2 may supply D (5 bases each). This CDR3 comprises 16 residues. Per germline, CDR1 SGHTA and CDR2 FQGNSA. Trimming removed 2 bases from V and 0 bases from J, with 10 bases in between. The CDR3 nucleotides are TGTGCCAGCAGCTTATTCCAGGGAGCGAACACCGGGGAGCTGTTTTTT. It codes for CASSLFQGANTGELFF.

The rearrangement links TRBV29-1 to TRBJ2-7, with a possible D match to TRBD2 (7 bases). CDR1 is SQVTM, CDR2 ANQGSEA, per germline. Trimming removed 7 bases at V and 4 bases at J, with 17 bases between. This CDR3 has 13 residues. CDR3 nucleotide sequence: TGCAGCGCTCAACAGGGAGGGGGATACGAGCAGTACTTC. This codes for CSAQQGGGYEQYF.

The chain combines TRBV28 with TRBJ2-3; 10 bases agree with TRBD2. V lost 2 bases and J lost 4; bases outside the gene matches: 0. CDR1 and CDR2 (germline): MDHEN, SYDVKM. The CDR3 is 14 residues long. The CDR3 DNA follows: TGTGCCAGCAGTTTACTAGCGGGGGCAGATACGCAGTATTTT. Its protein is CASSLLAGADTQYF.

The V gene is TRBV7-2, the J gene TRBJ2-2; D is unresolved. Germline V CDR1 and CDR2: SGHTA, FQGNSA. The CDR3 extends over 15 amino acids. V was shortened by 6 bases and J by 0 bases, with 11 bases between the two germline ends. The CDR3 region is CASRGSHANTGELFF. CDR3 in DNA: TGTGCCAGCAGGGGCAGTCACGCGAACACCGGGGAGCTGTTTTTT.

This clone was observed a few times. The chain has TRBV4-3 and TRBJ2-7, with 9 bases lining up with TRBD1. With V trimmed by 0 bases and J by 5 bases, 5 bases remained unmatched. Germline V gene sequence: CDR1 LGHNA, CDR2 YSLEER. This CDR3 has 15 residues. The CDR3 sequence is CASSQEEDRGHEQYF. CDR3 coding DNA: TGCGCCAGCAGCCAAGAAGAGGACAGGGGCCACGAGCAGTACTTC.

The chain has TRBV19 and TRBJ2-3; D ambiguous. This CDR3 has 16 residues. Trimming left V 4 bases short and J 0 bases short, with 14 bases between. The germline CDR1 and CDR2 sequences are LNHDA and SQIVND (reference sequence). CDR3 coding DNA: TGTGCCAGTAGTACTACCCCCCCCAGCAGCACAGATACGCAGTATTTT. Protein: CASSTTPPSSTDTQYF.

The chain joins TRBV10-3 to TRBJ2-3; 8 positions match TRBD2. This CDR3 has 15 residues. Germline CDR1 is ENHRY and CDR2 is SYGVKD. After removal of 9 bases from V and 3 bases from J, the junction contained 11 bases not matched to a gene. CDR3 in DNA: TGTGCCATAAATCCCGGGACTAGGGGAACAGATACGCAGTATTTT. Translated, it gives CAINPGTRGTDTQYF.

V and J are TRBV6-5 and TRBJ2-2; D gene uncertain. V was pared by 0 bases and J by 8 bases, with 13 bases between. CDR1 and CDR2 (germline): MNHEY, SVGAGI. There are 15 residues in the CDR3. The CDR3 here is CASSYSNPPLGELFF. Written as DNA, the CDR3 is TGTGCCAGCAGTTACTCGAACCCCCCGTTGGGGGAGCTGTTTTTT.

This chain links TRBV9 with TRBJ2-7, with 16 bases aligning to TRBD2. After removal of 2 bases from V and 5 bases from J, the junction contained 7 bases not matched to a gene. The CDR3 consists of 17 residues. CDR1 and CDR2 from the germline V gene are SGDLS and YYNGEE. The CDR3, as DNA: TGTGCCAGCAGCGTCACCGGGACTAGCGGGAGGGCCAACGAGCAGTACTTC. This codes for CASSVTGTSGRANEQYF.

This clone was detected a few times. The V and J genes are TRBV19 and TRBJ2-5; tentative D call: TRBD2 (6 bases). CDR1 is LNHDA, CDR2 SQIVND, per germline (reference sequence). CDR3 size: 14 residues. V was clipped by 7 bases and J by 2 bases, with 14 bases between them. In DNA form, the CDR3 reads TGTGCCAGTATGACCGGAGGGCGACAAGAGACCCAGTACTTC. Its protein is CASMTGGRQETQYF.

The chain couples TRBV9 to TRBJ1-1, with D unclear. This CDR3 has 17 amino acids. V dropped 0 bases and J dropped 0 bases, with 15 bases sitting between them. Germline loops: CDR1 SGDLS, CDR2 YYNGEE. CDR3 DNA: TGTGCCAGCAGCGTAGGGGCAGCCACGAACTTGAACACTGAAGCTTTCTTT. It codes for CASSVGAATNLNTEAFF.

The chain links TRBV15 to TRBJ2-3, with D unclear. CDR3 length: 12 amino acids. Germline assignment: CDR1 LNHNV and CDR2 YYDKDF (reference sequence). V was clipped by 0 bases and J by 7 bases, with 5 bases between them. The CDR3 DNA reads as TGTGCCACCAGCAGAGATGGGCATACGCAGTATTTT. Encoded protein: CATSRDGHTQYF.

The chain combines TRBV28 with TRBJ2-2, with D tentatively TRBD2 (6 bases). Trimming removed 6 bases at V and 6 bases at J, with 17 bases between. Germline CDR1 and CDR2: MDHEN and SYDVKM. The CDR3 length is 15 residues. This CDR3 is CASRLRLGGAGELFF. The CDR3 bases are TGTGCCAGCAGATTACGACTAGGCGGCGCCGGGGAGCTGTTTTTT.

The gene calls are TRBV5-4 and TRBJ2-3; TRBD1 matches 7 bases. CDR1 is SGHNT, CDR2 YYREEE, per germline (reference sequence). The CDR3 has 16 residues. The ends lost 0 bases at V and 2 bases at J; junction bases unmatched: 6. DNA for the CDR3: TGTGCCAGCAGCTTGGACAGGGGACCGTCCACAGATACGCAGTATTTT. This encodes CASSLDRGPSTDTQYF.